This T cell receptor (beta chain) emerged from a study of T cell changes during pregnancy in multiple sclerosis. The assay was immunoSEQ multiplex PCR, and TCRdb's table has in-frame clones only and misses some. This table holds more than 85,000 clones, roughly 95% found once. The germline V gene encodes CDR1 SGHRS and CDR2 YFSETQ. The CDR3 covers 15 residues. V lost 3 bases and J lost 4; bases outside the gene matches: 7. Specimen: peripheral blood, collected in the third trimester of pregnancy. The sequence came from a female donor in good health, enrolled as a control in a pregnancy study. The genes are TRBV5-1 and TRBJ2-3; 8 bases are a match to TRBD1. DNA for the CDR3: TGCGCCAGCAGCTCCCGGGACAGGAGGTCAGATACGCAGTATTTT. Translation gives CASSSRDRRSDTQYF.